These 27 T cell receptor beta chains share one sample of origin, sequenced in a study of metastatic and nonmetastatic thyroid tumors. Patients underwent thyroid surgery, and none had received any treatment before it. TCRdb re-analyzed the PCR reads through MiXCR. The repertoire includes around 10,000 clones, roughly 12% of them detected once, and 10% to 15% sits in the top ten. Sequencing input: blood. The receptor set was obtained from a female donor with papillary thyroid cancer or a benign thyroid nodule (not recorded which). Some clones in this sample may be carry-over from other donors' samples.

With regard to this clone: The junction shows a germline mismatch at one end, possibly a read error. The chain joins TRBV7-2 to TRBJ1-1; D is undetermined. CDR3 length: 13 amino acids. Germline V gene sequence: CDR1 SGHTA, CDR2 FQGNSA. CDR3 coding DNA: TGTGCCAGCAGGTGGACGTGTAACACTGAGGCTTTCTTT. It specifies CASRWTCNTEAFF.

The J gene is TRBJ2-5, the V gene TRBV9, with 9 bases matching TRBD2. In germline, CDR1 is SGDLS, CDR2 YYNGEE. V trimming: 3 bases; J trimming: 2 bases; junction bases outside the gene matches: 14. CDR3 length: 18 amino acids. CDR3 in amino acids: CASSGQGGGGGAQETQYF. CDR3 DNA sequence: TGTGCCAGCAGCGGCCAAGGAGGTGGCGGGGGGGCTCAAGAGACCCAGTACTTC.

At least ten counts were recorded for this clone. CDR3 nucleotides: TGCGCCAGCAGCTCGGCGGACAGGGATTACAATGAGCAGTTCTTC. Its protein product is CASSSADRDYNEQFF. The J gene is TRBJ2-1, the V gene TRBV5-1, with 8 bases lining up with TRBD1. Germline values: CDR1 SGHRS, CDR2 YFSETQ. The CDR3 has 15 amino acids. After removal of 3 bases from V and 4 bases from J, the junction contained 6 bases not matched to a gene.

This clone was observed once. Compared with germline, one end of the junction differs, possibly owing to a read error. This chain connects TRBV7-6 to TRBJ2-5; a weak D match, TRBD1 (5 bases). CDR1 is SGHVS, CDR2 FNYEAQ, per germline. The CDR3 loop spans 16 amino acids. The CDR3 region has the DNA TGTGCCAGCAGCTCACTTGGGGCCTCGCTGTCAGAGACCAAGTACTTC. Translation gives CASSSLGASLSETKYF. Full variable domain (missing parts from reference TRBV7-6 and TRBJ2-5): GAGVSQSPRYKVTKRGQDVALRCDPISGHVSLYWYRQALGQGPEFLTYFNYEAQQDKSGLPNDRFSAERPEGSISTLTIQRTEQRDSAMYRCASSSLGASLSETKYFGPGTRLLVL.

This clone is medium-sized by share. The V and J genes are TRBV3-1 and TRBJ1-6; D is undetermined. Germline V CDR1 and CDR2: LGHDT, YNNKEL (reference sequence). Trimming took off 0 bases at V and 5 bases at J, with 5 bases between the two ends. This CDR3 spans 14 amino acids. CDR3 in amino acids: CASSQESDNSPLHF. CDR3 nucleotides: TGTGCCAGCAGCCAAGAGTCTGATAATTCACCCCTCCACTTT.

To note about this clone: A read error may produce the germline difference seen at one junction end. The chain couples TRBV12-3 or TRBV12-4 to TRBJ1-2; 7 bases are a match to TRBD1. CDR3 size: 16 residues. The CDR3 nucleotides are TGTGCCAGTAGTTCTGACAGGGAAAAAAGGGGCCATGGCTACACCTTC. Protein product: CASSSDREKRGHGYTF.

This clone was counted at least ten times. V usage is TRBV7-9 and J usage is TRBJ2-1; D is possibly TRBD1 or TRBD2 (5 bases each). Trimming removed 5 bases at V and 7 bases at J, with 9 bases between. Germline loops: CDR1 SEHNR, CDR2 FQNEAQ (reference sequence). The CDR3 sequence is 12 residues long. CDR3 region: CASSRDGNEQFF. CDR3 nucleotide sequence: TGTGCCAGCAGCCGGGACGGGAATGAGCAGTTCTTC.

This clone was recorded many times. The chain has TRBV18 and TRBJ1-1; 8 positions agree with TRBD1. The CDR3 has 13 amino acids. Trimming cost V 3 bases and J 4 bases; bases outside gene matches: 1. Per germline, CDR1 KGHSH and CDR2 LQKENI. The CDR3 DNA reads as TGTGCCAGCTCACCTACAGGGGGCACTGAAGCTTTCTTT. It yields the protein CASSPTGGTEAFF.

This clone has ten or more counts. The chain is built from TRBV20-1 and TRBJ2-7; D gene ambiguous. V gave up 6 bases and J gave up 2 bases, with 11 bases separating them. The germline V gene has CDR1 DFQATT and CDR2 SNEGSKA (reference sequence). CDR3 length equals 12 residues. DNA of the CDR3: TGCAGTGCCCACGTCCCTCCCTACGAGCAGTACTTC. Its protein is CSAHVPPYEQYF.

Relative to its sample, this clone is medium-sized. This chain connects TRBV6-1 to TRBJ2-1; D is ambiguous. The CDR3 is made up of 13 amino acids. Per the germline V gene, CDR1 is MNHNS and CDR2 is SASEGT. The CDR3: CALQTLDYNEQFF. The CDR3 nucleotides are TGTGCTCTTCAGACCCTGGACTACAATGAGCAGTTCTTC.

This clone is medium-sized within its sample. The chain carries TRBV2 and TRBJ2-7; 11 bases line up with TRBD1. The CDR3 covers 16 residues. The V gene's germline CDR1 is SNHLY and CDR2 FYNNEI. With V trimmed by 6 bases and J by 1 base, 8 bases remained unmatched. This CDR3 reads CASREGTGGLSYEQYF. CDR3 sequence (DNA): TGTGCCAGCAGGGAGGGGACAGGGGGATTGTCCTACGAGCAGTACTTC.

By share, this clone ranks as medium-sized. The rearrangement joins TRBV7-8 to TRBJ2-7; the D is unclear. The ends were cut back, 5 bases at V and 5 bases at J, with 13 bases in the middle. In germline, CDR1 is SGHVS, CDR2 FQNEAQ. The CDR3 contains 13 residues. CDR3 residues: CASSKSFGDEQYF. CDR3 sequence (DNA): TGTGCCAGCAGCAAATCTTTTGGGGACGAGCAGTACTTC.

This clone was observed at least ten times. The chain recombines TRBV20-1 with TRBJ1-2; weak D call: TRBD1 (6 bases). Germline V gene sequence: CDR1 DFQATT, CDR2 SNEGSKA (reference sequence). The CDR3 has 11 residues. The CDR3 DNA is TGCAACGCCGGGGGGGCCAATGGCTACACCTTC. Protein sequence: CNAGGANGYTF.

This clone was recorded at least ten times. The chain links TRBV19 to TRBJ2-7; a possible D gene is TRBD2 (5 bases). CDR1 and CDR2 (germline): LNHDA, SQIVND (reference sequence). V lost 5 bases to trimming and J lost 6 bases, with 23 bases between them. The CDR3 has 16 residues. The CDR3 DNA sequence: TGTGCCAGTAGTCCTGACCCGTTAACGGGGTTCTCCGAGCAGTACTTC. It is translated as CASSPDPLTGFSEQYF.

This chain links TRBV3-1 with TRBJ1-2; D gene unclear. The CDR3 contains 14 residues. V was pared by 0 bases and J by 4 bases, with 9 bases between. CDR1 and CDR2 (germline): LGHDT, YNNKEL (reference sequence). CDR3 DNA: TGTGCCAGCAGCCAAGATCGGACGGTCTATGGCTACACCTTC. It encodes CASSQDRTVYGYTF.

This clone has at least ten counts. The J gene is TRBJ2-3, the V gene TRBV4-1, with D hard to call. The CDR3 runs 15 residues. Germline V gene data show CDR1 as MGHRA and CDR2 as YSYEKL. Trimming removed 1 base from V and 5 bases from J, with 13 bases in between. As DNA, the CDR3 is TGCGCCAGCAGCCAAGCCGCGGTTTTAGGAGATACGCAGTATTTT. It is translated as CASSQAAVLGDTQYF.

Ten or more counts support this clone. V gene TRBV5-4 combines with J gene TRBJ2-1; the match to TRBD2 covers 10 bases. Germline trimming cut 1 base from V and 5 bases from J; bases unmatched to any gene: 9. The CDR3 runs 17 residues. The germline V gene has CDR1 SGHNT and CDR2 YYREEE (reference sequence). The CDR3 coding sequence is TGTGCCAGCAGCTTGTCCCCGCTAGCGGGAGCCCACAATGAGCAGTTCTTC. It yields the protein CASSLSPLAGAHNEQFF.

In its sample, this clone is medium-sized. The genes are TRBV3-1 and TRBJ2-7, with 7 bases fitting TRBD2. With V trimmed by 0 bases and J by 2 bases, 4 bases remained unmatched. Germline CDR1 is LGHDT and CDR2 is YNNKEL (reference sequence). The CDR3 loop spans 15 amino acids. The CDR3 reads CASSQDVGGPYEQYF. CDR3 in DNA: TGTGCCAGCAGCCAAGATGTGGGAGGGCCCTACGAGCAGTACTTC.

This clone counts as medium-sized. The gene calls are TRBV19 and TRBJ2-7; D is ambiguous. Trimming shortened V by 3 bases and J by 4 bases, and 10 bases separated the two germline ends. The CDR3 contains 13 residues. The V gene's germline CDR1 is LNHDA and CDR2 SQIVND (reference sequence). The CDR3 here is CASSMRSEYEQYF. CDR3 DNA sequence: TGTGCCAGTAGTATGAGGAGCGAGTACGAGCAGTACTTC.

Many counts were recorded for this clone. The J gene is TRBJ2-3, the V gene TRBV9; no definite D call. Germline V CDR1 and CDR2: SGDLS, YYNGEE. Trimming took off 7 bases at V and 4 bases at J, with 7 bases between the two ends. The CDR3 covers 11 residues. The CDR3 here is CASRVSDTQYF. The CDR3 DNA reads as TGTGCCAGCCGGGTTTCAGATACGCAGTATTTT.

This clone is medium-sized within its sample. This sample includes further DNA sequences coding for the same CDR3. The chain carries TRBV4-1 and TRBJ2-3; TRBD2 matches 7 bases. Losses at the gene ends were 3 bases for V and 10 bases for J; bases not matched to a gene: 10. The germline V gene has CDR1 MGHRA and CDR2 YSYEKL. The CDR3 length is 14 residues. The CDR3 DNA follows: TGCGCCAGCAGCCATCCTGGCGTGGGGAGGGCGCAGTATTTT. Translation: CASSHPGVGRAQYF.

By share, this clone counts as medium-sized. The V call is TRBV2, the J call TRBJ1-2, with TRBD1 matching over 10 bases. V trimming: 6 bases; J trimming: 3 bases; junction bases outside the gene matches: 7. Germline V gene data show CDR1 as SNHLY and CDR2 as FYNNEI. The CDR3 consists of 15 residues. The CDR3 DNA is TGTGCCAGCAGCGCCGGACAGGGGGGGGACTATGGCTACACCTTC. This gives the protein CASSAGQGGDYGYTF.

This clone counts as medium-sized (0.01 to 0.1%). The CDR3 sequence is CASRDKIRGNQPQHF. In nucleotides, the CDR3 is TGTGCCAGTCGGGACAAAATAAGGGGCAATCAGCCCCAGCATTTT. The chain joins TRBV19 to TRBJ1-5, with D perhaps matching TRBD1 (6 bases). The CDR3 is 15 amino acids. The germline V gene encodes CDR1 LNHDA and CDR2 SQIVND (reference sequence). Deletions cut 8 bases from V and 2 bases from J, with 16 bases between.

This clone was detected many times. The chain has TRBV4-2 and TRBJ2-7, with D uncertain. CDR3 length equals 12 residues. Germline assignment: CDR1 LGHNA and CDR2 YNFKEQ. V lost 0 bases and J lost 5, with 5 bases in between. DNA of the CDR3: TGTGCCAGCAGCCAAGATAACGACGAGCAGTACTTC. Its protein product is CASSQDNDEQYF.

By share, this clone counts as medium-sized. The CDR3 DNA follows: TGTGCCAGTAGTATAGGGGCAGGGGGAACCTACGAGCAGTACTTC. This encodes CASSIGAGGTYEQYF. J is TRBJ2-7 and V is TRBV19; 7 nucleotides agree with TRBD1. V shed 1 base, J shed 2 bases, and the junction held 5 bases outside the gene matches. The CDR3 sequence is 15 residues long. Germline CDR1 and CDR2: LNHDA and SQIVND (reference sequence).

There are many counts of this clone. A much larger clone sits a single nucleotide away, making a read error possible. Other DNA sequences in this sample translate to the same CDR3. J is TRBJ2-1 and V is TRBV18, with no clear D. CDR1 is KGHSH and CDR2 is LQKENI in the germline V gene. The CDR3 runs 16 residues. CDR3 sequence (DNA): TGTGCCAGCTCACCACCAGGAACCAGGACCTACAACGAGCAGTTCTTC. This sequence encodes CASSPPGTRTYNEQFF. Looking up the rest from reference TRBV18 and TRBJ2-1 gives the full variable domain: NAGVMQNPRHLVRRRGQEARLRCSPMKGHSHVYWYRQLPEEGLKFMVYLQKENIIDESGMPKERFSAEFPKEGPSILRIQQVVRGDSAAYFCASSPPGTRTYNEQFFGPGTRLTVL.

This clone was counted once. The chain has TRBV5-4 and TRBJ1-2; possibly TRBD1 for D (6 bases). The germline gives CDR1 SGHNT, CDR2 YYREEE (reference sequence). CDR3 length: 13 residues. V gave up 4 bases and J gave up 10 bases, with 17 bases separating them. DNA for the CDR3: TGTGCCAGCAGCCAATACAGGGATCGGCCCTACACCTTC. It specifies CASSQYRDRPYTF.